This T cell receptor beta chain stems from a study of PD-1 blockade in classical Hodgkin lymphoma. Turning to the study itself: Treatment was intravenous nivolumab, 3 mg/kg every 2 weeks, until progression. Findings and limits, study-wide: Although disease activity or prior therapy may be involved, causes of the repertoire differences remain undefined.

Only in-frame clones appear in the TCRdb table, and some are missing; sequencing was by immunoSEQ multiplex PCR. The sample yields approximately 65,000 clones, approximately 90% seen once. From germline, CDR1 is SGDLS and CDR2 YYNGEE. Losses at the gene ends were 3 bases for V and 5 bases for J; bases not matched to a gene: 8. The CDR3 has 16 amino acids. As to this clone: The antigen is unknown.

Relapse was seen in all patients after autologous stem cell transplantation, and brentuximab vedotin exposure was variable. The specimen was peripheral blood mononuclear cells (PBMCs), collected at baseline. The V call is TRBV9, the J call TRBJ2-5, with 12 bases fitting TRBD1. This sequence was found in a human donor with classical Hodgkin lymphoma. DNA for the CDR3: TGTGCCAGCAGCGGTTTTGGGACAGGGGGCGGGGAGACCCAGTACTTC. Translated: CASSGFGTGGGETQYF.